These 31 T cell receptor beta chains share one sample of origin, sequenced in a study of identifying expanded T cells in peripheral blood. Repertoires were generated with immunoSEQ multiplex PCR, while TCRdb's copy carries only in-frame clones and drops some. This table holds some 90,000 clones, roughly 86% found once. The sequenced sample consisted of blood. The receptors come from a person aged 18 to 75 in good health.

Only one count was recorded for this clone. CDR3 sequence (DNA): TGTGCCAGCAGCCCAGGGGAAGCTAGGGGCTACACCTTC. Residues: CASSPGEARGYTF. The chain recombines TRBV7-9 with TRBJ1-2; perhaps TRBD1 as D (6 bases). Trimming removed 5 bases at V and 8 bases at J, with 15 bases between. CDR1 is SEHNR, CDR2 FQNEAQ, per germline (reference sequence). This CDR3 spans 13 amino acids.

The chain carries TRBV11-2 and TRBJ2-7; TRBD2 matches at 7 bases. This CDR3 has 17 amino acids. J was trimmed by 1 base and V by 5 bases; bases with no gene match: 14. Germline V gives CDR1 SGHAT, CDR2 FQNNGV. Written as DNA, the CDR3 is TGTGCCAGCAGCCGGAGACAGCGGGATATCGGATCCTACGAGCAGTACTTC. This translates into CASSRRQRDIGSYEQYF. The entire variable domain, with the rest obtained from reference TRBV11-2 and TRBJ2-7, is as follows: EAGVAQSPRYKIIEKRQSVAFWCNPISGHATLYWYQQILGQGPKLLIQFQNNGVVDDSQLPKDRFSAERLKGVDSTLKIQPAKLEDSAVYLCASSRRQRDIGSYEQYFGPGTRLTVT.

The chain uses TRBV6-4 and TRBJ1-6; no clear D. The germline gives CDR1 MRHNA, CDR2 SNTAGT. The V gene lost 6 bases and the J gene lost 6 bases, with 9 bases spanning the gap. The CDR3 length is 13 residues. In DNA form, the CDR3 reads TGTGCCAGCAGAGAGGATTCTAATTCACCCCTCCACTTT. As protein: CASREDSNSPLHF.

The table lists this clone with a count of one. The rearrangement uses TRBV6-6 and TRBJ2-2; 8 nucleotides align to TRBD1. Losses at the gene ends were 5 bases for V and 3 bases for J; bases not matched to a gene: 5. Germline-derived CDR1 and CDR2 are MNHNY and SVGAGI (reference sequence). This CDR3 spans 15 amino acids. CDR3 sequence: CASSRVQGDTGELFF. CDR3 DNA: TGTGCCAGCAGTCGTGTACAGGGGGACACCGGGGAGCTGTTTTTT.

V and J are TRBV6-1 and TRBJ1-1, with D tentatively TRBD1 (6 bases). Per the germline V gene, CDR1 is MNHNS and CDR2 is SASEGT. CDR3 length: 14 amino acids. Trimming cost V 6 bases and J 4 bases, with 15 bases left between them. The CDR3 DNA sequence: TGTGCCAGCAGAGGCGAGGGGGTGATCACTGAAGCTTTCTTT. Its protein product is CASRGEGVITEAFF.

The CDR3 loop reads CASSLQTDLNEKLFF. CDR3 coding DNA: TGTGCCAGCAGCTTACAGACAGACCTTAATGAAAAACTGTTTTTT. This chain links TRBV13 with TRBJ1-4; D is perhaps TRBD1 (5 bases). The CDR3 is made up of 15 amino acids. Germline V gene sequence: CDR1 PRHDT, CDR2 FYEKMQ (reference sequence). Trimming took off 2 bases at V and 4 bases at J, with 11 bases between the two ends.

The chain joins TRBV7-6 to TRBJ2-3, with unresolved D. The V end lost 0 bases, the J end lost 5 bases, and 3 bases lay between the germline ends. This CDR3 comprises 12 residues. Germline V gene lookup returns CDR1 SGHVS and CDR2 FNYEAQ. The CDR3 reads CASSLARDTQYF. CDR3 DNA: TGTGCCAGCAGCTTAGCCAGAGATACGCAGTATTTT.

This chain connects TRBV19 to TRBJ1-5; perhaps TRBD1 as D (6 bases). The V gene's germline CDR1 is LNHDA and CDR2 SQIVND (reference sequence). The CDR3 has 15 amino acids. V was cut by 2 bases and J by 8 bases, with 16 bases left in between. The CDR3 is CASSITGGGLKPQHF. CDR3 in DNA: TGTGCCAGTAGTATAACTGGGGGGGGCTTGAAGCCCCAGCATTTT.

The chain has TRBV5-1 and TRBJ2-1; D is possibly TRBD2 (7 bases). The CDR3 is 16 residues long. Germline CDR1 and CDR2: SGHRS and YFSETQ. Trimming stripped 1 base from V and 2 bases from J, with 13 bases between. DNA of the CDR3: TGCGCCAGCAGCTTGCGCCTCGGGGGGCCCTACAATGAGCAGTTCTTC. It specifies CASSLRLGGPYNEQFF.

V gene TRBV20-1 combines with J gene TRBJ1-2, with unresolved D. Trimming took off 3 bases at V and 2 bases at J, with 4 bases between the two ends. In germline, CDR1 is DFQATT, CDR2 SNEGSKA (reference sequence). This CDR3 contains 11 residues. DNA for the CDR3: TGCAGTGCTAGGGAAAACTATGGCTACACCTTC. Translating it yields CSARENYGYTF.

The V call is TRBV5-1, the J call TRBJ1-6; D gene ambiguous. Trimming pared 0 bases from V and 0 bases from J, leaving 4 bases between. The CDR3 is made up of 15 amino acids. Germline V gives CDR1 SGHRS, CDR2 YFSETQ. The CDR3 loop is CASSLGSSYNSPLHF. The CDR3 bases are TGCGCCAGCAGCTTGGGGAGCTCCTATAATTCACCCCTCCACTTT.

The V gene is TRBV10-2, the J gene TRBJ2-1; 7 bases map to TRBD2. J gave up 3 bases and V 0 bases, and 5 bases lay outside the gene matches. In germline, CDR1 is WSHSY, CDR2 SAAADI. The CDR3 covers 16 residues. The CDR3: CASSESGLLFYNEQFF. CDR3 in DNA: TGCGCCAGCAGTGAGTCGGGACTACTATTCTACAATGAGCAGTTCTTC.

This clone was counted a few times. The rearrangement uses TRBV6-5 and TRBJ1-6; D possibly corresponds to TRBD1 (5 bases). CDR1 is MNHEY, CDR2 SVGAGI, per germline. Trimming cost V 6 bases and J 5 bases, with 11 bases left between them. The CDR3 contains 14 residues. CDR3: CASRVTANNSPLHF. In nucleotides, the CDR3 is TGTGCCAGCAGGGTGACAGCTAATAATTCACCCCTCCACTTT.

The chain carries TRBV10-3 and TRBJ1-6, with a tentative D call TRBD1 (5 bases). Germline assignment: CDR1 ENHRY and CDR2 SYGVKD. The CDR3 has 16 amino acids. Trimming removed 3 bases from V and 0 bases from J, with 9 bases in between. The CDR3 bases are TGTGCCATCAGTGAAGGGGTTTTCTCCTATAATTCACCCCTCCACTTT. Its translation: CAISEGVFSYNSPLHF.

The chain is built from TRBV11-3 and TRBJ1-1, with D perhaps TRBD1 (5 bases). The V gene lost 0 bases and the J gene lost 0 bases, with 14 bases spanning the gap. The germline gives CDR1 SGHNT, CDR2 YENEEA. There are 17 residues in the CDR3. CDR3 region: CASSLEGWGKMNTEAFF. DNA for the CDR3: TGTGCCAGCAGCTTAGAGGGGTGGGGGAAGATGAACACTGAAGCTTTCTTT.

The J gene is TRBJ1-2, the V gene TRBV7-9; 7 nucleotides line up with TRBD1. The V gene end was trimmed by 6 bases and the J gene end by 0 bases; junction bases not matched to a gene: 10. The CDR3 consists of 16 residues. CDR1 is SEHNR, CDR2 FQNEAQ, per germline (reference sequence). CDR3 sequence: CASSRRRDSSNYGYTF. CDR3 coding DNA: TGTGCCAGCAGTCGTCGGCGGGACAGCTCTAACTATGGCTACACCTTC. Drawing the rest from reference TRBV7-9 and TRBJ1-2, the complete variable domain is DTGVSQNPRHKITKRGQNVTFRCDPISEHNRLYWYRQTLGQGPEFLTYFQNEAQLEKSRLLSDRFSAERPKGSFSTLEIQRTEQGDSAMYLCASSRRRDSSNYGYTFGSGTRLTVV.

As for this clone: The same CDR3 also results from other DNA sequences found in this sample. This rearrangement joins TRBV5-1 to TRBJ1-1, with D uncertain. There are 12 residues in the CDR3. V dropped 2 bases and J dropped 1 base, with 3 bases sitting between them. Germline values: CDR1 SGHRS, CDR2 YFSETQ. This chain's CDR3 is CASSLKNTEAFF. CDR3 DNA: TGCGCCAGCAGCTTAAAGAACACTGAAGCTTTCTTT.

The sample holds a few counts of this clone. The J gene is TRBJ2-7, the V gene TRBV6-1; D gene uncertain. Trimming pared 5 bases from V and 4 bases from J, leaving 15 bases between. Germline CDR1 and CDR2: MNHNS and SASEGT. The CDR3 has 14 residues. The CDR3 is CASSPGPKLYEQYF. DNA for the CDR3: TGTGCCAGCAGTCCCGGGCCTAAACTATACGAGCAGTACTTC.

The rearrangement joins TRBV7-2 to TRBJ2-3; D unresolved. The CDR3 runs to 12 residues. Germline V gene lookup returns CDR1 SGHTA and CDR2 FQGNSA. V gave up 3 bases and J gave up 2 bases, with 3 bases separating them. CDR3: CASSFYTDTQYF. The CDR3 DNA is TGTGCCAGCAGCTTCTACACAGATACGCAGTATTTT.

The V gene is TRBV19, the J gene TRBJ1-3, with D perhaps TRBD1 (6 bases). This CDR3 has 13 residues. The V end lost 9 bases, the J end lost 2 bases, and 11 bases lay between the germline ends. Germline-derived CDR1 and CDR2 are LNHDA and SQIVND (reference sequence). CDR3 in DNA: TGTGCCAGCATGAACAGGGCTGGAAACACCATATATTTT. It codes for CASMNRAGNTIYF. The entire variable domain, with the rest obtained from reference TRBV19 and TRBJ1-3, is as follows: DGGITQSPKYLFRKEGQNVTLSCEQNLNHDAMYWYRQDPGQGLRLIYYSQIVNDFQKGDIAEGYSVSREKKESFPLTVTSAQKNPTAFYLCASMNRAGNTIYFGEGSWLTVV.

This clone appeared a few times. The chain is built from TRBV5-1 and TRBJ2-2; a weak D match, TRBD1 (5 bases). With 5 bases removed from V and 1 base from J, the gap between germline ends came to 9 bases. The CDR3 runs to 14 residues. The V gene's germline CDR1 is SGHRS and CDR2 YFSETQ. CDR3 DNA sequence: TGCGCCAGCAGTCCTCAGGGGAACACCGGGGAGCTGTTTTTT. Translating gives CASSPQGNTGELFF. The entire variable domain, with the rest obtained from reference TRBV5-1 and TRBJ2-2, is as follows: KAGVTQTPRYLIKTRGQQVTLSCSPISGHRSVSWYQQTPGQGLQFLFEYFSETQRNKGNFPGRFSGRQFSNSRSEMNVSTLELGDSALYLCASSPQGNTGELFFGEGSRLTVL.

CDR3 DNA: TGTGCCAGTAGTATCGATGCCAGGAACACTGAAGCTTTCTTT. It yields the protein CASSIDARNTEAFF. The chain has TRBV19 and TRBJ1-1; D is uncertain. V was pared by 3 bases and J by 1 base, with 9 bases between. Germline CDR1 is LNHDA and CDR2 is SQIVND (reference sequence). The CDR3 spans 14 residues.

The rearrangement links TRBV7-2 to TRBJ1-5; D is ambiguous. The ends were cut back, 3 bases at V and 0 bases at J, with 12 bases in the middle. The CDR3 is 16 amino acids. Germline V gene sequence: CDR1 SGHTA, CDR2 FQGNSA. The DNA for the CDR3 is TGTGCCAGCAGCTTCCCCTCTCGAGATAGCAATCAGCCCCAGCATTTT. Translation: CASSFPSRDSNQPQHF.

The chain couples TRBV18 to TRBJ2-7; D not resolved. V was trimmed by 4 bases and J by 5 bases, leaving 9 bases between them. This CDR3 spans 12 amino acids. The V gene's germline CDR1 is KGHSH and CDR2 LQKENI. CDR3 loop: CASSRVSDEQYF. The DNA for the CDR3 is TGTGCCAGCTCACGGGTTTCTGACGAGCAGTACTTC.

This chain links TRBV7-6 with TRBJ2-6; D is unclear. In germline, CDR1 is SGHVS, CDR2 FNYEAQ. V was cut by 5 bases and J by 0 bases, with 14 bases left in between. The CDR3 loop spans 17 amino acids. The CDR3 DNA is TGTGCCAGCAGCCCACAAATGCAGGACTCTGGGGCCAACGTCCTGACTTTC. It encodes CASSPQMQDSGANVLTF.

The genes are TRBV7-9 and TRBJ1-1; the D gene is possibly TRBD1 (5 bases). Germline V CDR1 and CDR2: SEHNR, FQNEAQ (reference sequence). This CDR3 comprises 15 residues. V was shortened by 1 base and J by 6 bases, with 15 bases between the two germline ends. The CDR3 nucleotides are TGTGCCAGCAGCTTAGGCCAGGGCCTACACCCTGAAGCTTTCTTT. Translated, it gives CASSLGQGLHPEAFF.

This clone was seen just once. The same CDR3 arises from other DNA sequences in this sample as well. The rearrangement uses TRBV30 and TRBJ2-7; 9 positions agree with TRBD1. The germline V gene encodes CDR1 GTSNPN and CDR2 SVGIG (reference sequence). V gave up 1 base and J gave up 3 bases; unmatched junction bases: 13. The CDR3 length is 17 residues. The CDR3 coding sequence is TGTGCCTGGAGTGACCGGGACAGGGTAAAGATGGGCTACGAGCAGTACTTC. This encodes CAWSDRDRVKMGYEQYF.

The chain's CDR3 is CASTGTSSSLQYF. Written as DNA, the CDR3 is TGTGCCAGCACCGGGACTAGTTCGTCGCTTCAGTACTTC. V and J are TRBV6-1 and TRBJ2-4, with TRBD2 identical over 8 bases. The junction had 10 bases not matched to a gene; V was cut back by 7 bases and J by 11 bases. From germline, CDR1 is MNHNS and CDR2 SASEGT. This CDR3 has 13 amino acids.

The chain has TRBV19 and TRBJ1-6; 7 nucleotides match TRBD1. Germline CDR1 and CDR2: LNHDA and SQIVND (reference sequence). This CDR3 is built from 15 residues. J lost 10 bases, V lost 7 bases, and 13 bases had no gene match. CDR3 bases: TGTGCCAGTACCCGAGGGACAGAAAGATACTCACCCCTCCACTTT. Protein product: CASTRGTERYSPLHF.

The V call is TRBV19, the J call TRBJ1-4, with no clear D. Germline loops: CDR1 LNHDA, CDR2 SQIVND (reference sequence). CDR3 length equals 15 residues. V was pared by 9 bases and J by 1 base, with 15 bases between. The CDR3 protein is CASNSGRVTNEKLFF. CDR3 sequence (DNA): TGTGCCAGCAATAGCGGAAGGGTAACTAATGAAAAACTGTTTTTT.

CDR3 nucleotides: TGTGCCAGCAGCTTAGGCGGGACAGGTGCCTACGAGCAGTACTTC. Its protein product is CASSLGGTGAYEQYF. The chain carries TRBV11-3 and TRBJ2-7, with 8 bases matching TRBD1. Trimming at V came to 1 base and at J to 2 bases, leaving 4 bases not matched to a gene. CDR1 and CDR2 from the germline V gene are SGHNT and YENEEA. The CDR3 loop spans 15 amino acids.